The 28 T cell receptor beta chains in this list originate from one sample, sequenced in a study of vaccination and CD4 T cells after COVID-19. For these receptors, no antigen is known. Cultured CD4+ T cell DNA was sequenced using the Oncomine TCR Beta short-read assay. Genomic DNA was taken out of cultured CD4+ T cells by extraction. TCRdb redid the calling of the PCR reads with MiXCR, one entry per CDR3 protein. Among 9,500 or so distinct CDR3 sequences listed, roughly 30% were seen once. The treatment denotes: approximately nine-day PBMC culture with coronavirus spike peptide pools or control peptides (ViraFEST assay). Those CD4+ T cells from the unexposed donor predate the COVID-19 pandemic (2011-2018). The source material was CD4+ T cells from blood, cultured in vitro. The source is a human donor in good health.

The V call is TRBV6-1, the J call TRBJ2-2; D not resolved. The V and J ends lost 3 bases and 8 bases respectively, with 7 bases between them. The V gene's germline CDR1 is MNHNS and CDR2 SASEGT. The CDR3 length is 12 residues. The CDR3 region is CASSEGRGELFF. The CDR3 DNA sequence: TGTGCCAGCAGTGAGGGCAGGGGGGAGCTGTTTTTT.

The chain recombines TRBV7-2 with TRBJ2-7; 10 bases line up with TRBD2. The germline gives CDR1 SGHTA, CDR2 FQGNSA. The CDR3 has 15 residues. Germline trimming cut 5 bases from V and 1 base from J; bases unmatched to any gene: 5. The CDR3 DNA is TGTGCCAGCAGCCAACTAGCGGGACCTTCCTACGAGCAGTACTTC. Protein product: CASSQLAGPSYEQYF.

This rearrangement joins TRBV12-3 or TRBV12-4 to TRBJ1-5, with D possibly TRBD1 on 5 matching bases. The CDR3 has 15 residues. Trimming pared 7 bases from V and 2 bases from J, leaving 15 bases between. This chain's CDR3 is CASTLRGVGNQPQHF. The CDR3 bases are TGTGCCAGCACCTTGAGAGGGGTAGGCAATCAGCCCCAGCATTTT.

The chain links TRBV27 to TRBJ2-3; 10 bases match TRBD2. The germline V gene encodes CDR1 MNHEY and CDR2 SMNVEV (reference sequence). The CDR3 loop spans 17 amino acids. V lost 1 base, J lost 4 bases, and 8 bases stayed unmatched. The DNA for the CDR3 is TGTGCCAGCAGTTTATTTGCTAGCGGGAGTGTATCAGATACGCAGTATTTT. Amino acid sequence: CASSLFASGSVSDTQYF.

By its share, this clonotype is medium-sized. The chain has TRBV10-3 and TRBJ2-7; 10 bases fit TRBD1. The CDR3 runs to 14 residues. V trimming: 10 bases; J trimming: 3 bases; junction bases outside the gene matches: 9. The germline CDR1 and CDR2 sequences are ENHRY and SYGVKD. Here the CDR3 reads CATDSGTGVYEQYF. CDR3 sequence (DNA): TGTGCCACGGACTCCGGGACAGGGGTCTACGAGCAGTACTTC.

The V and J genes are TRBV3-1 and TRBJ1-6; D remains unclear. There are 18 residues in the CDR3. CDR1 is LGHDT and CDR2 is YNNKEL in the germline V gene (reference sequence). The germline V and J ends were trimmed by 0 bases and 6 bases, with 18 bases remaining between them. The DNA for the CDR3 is TGTGCCAGCAGCCAAGATAGGTTTAACGGTTGGGGTAATTCACCCCTCCACTTT. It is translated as CASSQDRFNGWGNSPLHF.

In nucleotides, the CDR3 is TGTGCCTGGAGTATCTCGGCAGGTCAGCCCCAGCATTTT. Amino acid sequence: CAWSISAGQPQHF. This chain links TRBV30 with TRBJ1-5; D call uncertain. The CDR3 is 13 amino acids. Germline V gene lookup returns CDR1 GTSNPN and CDR2 SVGIG (reference sequence). Trimming took 2 bases from V and 6 from J, leaving 11 bases between them.

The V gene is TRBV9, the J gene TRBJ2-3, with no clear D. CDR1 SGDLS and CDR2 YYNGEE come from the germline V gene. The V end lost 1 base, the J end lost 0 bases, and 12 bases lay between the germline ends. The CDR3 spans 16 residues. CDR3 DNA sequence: TGTGCCAGCAGCGTACGCGGCGCCGCTAGCACAGATACGCAGTATTTT. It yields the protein CASSVRGAASTDTQYF.

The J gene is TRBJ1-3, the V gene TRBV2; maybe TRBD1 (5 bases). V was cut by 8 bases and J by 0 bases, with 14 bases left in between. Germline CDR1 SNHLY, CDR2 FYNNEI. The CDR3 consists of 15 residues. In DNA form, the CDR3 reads TGTGCCAGCTCTCTCGGCAGGGCCTCTGGAAACACCATATATTTT. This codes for CASSLGRASGNTIYF.

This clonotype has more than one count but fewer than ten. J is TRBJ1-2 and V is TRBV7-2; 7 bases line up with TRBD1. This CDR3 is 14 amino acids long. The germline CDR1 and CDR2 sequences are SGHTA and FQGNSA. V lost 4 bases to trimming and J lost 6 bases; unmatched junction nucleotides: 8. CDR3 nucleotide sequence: TGTGCCAGCAGCTCCCGGGACAGTAAGGATGGCTACACCTTC. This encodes CASSSRDSKDGYTF.

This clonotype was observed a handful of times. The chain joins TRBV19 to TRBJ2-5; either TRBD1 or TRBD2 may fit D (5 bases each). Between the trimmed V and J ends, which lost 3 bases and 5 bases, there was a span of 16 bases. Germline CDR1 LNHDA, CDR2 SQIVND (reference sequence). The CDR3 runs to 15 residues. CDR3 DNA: TGTGCCAGTAGTATCCGGGGAGCAGGGTACGAGACCCAGTACTTC. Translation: CASSIRGAGYETQYF.

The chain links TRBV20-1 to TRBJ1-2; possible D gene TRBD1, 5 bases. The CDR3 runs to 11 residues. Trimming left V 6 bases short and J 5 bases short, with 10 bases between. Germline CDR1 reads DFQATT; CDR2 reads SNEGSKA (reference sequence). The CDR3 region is CSAKGLYGYTF. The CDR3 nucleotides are TGCAGTGCAAAGGGGCTTTATGGCTACACCTTC.

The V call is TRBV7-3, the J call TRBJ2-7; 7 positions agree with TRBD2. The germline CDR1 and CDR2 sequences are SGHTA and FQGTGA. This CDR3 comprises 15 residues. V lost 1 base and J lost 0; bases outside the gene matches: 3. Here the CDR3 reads CASSLMGGSSYEQYF. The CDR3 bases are TGTGCCAGCAGCTTAATGGGCGGGAGCTCCTACGAGCAGTACTTC. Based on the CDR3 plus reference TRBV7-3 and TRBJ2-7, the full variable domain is GAGVSQTPSNKVTEKGKYVELRCDPISGHTALYWYRQSLGQGPEFLIYFQGTGAADDSGLPNDRFFAVRPEGSVSTLKIQRTERGDSAVYLCASSLMGGSSYEQYFGPGTRLTVT.

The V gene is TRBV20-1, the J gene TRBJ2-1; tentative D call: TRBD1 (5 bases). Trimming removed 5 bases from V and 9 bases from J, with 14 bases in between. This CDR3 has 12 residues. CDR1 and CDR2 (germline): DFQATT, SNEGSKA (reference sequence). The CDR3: CSAPMGLGEQFF. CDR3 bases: TGCAGTGCTCCCATGGGGCTTGGTGAGCAGTTCTTC.

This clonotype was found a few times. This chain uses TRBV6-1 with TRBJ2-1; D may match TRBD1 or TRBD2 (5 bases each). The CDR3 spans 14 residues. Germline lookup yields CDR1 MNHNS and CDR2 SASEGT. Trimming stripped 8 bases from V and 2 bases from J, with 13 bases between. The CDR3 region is CASDRDPTYNEQFF. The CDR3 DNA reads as TGTGCCAGCGACCGGGACCCTACCTACAATGAGCAGTTCTTC.

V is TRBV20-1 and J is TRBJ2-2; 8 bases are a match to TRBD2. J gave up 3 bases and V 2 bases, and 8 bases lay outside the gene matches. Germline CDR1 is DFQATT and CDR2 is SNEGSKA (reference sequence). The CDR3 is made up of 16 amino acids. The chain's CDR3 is CSARPIAGMDTGELFF. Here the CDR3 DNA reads TGCAGTGCTAGACCTATAGCGGGAATGGACACCGGGGAGCTGTTTTTT.

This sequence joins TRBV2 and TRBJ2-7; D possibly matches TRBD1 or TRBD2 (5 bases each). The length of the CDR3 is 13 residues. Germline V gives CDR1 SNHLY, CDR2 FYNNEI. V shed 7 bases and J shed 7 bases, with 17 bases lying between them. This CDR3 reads CASTRDGGWEQYF. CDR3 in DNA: TGTGCCAGCACCCGGGACGGCGGATGGGAGCAGTACTTC.

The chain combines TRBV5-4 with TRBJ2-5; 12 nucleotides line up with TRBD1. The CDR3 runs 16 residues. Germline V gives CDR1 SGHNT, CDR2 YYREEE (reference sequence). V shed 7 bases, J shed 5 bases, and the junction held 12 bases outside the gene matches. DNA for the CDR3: TGTGCCAGCCGGCGGGGGACAGGGGGCGCCGGGGAGACCCAGTACTTC. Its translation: CASRRGTGGAGETQYF.

The CDR3 is CASRIAGGSLAEQYF. CDR3 nucleotides: TGTGCCAGCAGAATAGCGGGAGGCAGCCTGGCCGAGCAGTACTTC. This chain uses TRBV7-9 with TRBJ2-7; 10 nucleotides line up with TRBD2. V lost 6 bases, J lost 6 bases, and 11 bases stayed unmatched. This CDR3 has 15 residues. The V gene's germline CDR1 is SEHNR and CDR2 FQNEAQ (reference sequence).

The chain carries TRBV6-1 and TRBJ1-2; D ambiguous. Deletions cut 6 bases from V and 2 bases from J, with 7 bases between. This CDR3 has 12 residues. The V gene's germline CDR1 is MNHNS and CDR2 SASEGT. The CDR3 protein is CASSQVNYGYTF. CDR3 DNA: TGTGCCAGCAGCCAGGTGAACTATGGCTACACCTTC.

As DNA, the CDR3 is TGCGCCAGCAGCCAAGATCCTAGCGGGGGAACGTTGGATACGCAGTATTTT. Its translation is CASSQDPSGGTLDTQYF. V gene TRBV4-1 combines with J gene TRBJ2-3; 10 bases fit TRBD2. The germline gives CDR1 MGHRA, CDR2 YSYEKL. The CDR3 is 17 residues long. V lost 0 bases and J lost 6; bases outside the gene matches: 9.

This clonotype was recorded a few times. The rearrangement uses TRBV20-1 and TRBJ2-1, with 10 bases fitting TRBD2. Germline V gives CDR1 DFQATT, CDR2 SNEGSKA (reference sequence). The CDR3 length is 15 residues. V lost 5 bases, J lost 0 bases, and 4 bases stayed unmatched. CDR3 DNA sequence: TGCAGTGCTCCCCCTAGCGGGGGCTCCTACAATGAGCAGTTCTTC. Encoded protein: CSAPPSGGSYNEQFF.

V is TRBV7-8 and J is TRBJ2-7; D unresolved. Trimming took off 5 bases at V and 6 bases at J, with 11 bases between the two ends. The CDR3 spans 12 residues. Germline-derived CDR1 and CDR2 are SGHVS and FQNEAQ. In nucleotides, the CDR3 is TGTGCCAGCAGCCACACCTATTCCGAGCAGTACTTC. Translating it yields CASSHTYSEQYF.

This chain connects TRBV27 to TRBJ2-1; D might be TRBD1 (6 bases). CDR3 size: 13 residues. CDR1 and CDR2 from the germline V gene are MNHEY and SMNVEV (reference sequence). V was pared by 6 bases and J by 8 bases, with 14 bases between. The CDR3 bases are TGTGCCAGCAGGGAAACAGGGAGAGATGAGCAGTTCTTC. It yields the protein CASRETGRDEQFF.

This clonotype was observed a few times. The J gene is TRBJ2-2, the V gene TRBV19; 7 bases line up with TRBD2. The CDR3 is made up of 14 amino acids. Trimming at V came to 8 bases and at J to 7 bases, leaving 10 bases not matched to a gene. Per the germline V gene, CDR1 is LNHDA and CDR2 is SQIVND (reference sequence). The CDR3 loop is CASSTTSRIGELFF. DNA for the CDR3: TGTGCCAGTTCCACGACTAGCCGGATCGGGGAGCTGTTTTTT.

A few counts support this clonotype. As DNA, the CDR3 is TGTGCCAGTAGTCCGGGACACTCCTACAATGAGCAGTTCTTC. Translating it yields CASSPGHSYNEQFF. The chain combines TRBV19 with TRBJ2-1, with TRBD1 as a possible D gene (6 bases). The germline V gene has CDR1 LNHDA and CDR2 SQIVND (reference sequence). Between the trimmed V and J ends, which lost 5 bases and 0 bases, there was a span of 8 bases. The CDR3 is 14 residues long.

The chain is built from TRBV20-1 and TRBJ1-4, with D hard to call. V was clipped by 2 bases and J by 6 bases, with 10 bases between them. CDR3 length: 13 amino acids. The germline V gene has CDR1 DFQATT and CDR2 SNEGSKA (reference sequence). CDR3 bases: TGCAGTGCTAGAACGCCCCCGGATGAAAAACTGTTTTTT. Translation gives CSARTPPDEKLFF.

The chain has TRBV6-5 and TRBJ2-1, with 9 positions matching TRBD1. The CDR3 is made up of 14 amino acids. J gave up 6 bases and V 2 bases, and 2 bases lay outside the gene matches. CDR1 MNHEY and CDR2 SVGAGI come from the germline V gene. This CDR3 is CASSYQGQGNEQFF. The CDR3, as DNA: TGTGCCAGCAGTTACCAGGGACAGGGCAATGAGCAGTTCTTC.